This passage covers 2 T cell receptor beta chains from one sample sequenced in a study of shared clonotypes between healthy human individuals. Data came from immunoSEQ multiplex PCR; TCRdb stores just in-frame clones and leaves some out. The data contain 2,500,000 or so clones, roughly nine tenths of them singletons. The sample was naive CD4+ T cells sorted from blood. Subset reported: CD45RA+ positively selected. These receptors came from a man younger than 30 in good health.

V and J are TRBV7-2 and TRBJ1-1; D unresolved. Looked up from germline, CDR1 is SGHTA and CDR2 is FQGNSA. CDR3 size: 14 residues. The ends were cut back, 3 bases at V and 1 base at J, with 9 bases in the middle. This CDR3 is CASSFMASNTEAFF. For the CDR3, the DNA is TGTGCCAGCAGCTTCATGGCTTCGAACACTGAAGCTTTCTTT.

About this clone itself: Other nucleotide sequences in the sample specify the same CDR3. The J gene is TRBJ1-2, the V gene TRBV28; no firm D call. V dropped 6 bases and J dropped 5 bases, with 13 bases sitting between them. Germline CDR1 is MDHEN and CDR2 is SYDVKM. The CDR3 extends over 13 amino acids. CDR3 sequence: CASSPPGYYGYTF. DNA of the CDR3: TGTGCCAGCAGCCCTCCCGGGTATTATGGCTACACCTTC.